The 29 T cell receptor beta chains below all came from one sample that was sequenced in a study of radiation and T cells in renal cell carcinoma. Time point noted: baseline pretreatment blood. The treatment is: 15 Gy SBRT to primary tumor, nephrectomy 4 weeks later. Clones were sequenced by immunoSEQ multiplex PCR, and TCRdb holds only the in-frame ones, with some missing. The sample shows 110,000 to 150,000 clones, roughly 88% of them seen only once. The sequenced sample was blood, obtained from a patient whose treatment included radiotherapy and nephrectomy. These receptors came from a woman in her forties or fifties with renal cell carcinoma.

CDR3 loop: CASSRTGGAPRPQHF. DNA for the CDR3: TGTGCCAGCTCACGGACAGGGGGTGCCCCCAGGCCCCAGCATTTT. This sequence joins TRBV18 and TRBJ1-5, with 10 bases aligning to TRBD1. This CDR3 comprises 15 residues. V was pared by 4 bases and J by 9 bases, with 9 bases of the junction left unmatched. Germline V gene sequence: CDR1 KGHSH, CDR2 LQKENI.

The chain uses TRBV5-1 and TRBJ2-3, with a possible D match to TRBD1 (5 bases). Per the germline V gene, CDR1 is SGHRS and CDR2 is YFSETQ. V was clipped by 0 bases and J by 4 bases, with 21 bases between them. The CDR3 runs to 18 residues. The CDR3 protein is CASSLGGGARVFSDTQYF. CDR3 nucleotides: TGCGCCAGCAGCTTGGGAGGTGGTGCCAGGGTGTTCTCAGATACGCAGTATTTT.

The rearrangement links TRBV29-1 to TRBJ1-2, with 7 bases aligning to TRBD1. The CDR3 totals 14 residues. The V gene's germline CDR1 is SQVTM and CDR2 ANQGSEA. J was trimmed by 2 bases and V by 4 bases; bases with no gene match: 7. For the CDR3, the DNA is TGCAGCGTTGCTTCGAACAGGGGAAACTATGGCTACACCTTC. Its protein product is CSVASNRGNYGYTF. The full variable domain, with the rest looked up from reference TRBV29-1 and TRBJ1-2, is SAVISQKPSRDICQRGTSLTIQCQVDSQVTMMFWYRQQPGQSLTLIATANQGSEATYESGFVIDKFPISRPNLTFSTLTVSNMSPEDSSIYLCSVASNRGNYGYTFGSGTRLTVV.

This chain uses TRBV5-1 with TRBJ2-2; no firm D call. Germline V gene lookup returns CDR1 SGHRS and CDR2 YFSETQ. The CDR3 has 15 residues. V lost 5 bases and J lost 2, with 13 bases in between. Here the CDR3 DNA reads TGCGCCAGCAGTCCTATGACGGATAACACCGGGGAGCTGTTTTTT. As protein: CASSPMTDNTGELFF.

The genes are TRBV5-5 and TRBJ1-2; D ambiguous. Between the trimmed V and J ends, which lost 4 bases and 1 base, there was a span of 11 bases. CDR3 length: 14 amino acids. Germline V lookup: CDR1 SGHKS, CDR2 YYEKEE (reference sequence). The CDR3 DNA follows: TGTGCCAGCAGCCGGTCGGTGGATAACTATGGCTACACCTTC. This codes for CASSRSVDNYGYTF.

The genes are TRBV9 and TRBJ1-2, with D unclear. The CDR3 length is 13 residues. Trimming cost V 5 bases and J 3 bases, with 11 bases left between them. Germline loops: CDR1 SGDLS, CDR2 YYNGEE. Here the CDR3 DNA reads TGTGCCAGCAGGAGTAGCGGACACTATGGCTACACCTTC. Protein sequence: CASRSSGHYGYTF.

The chain is built from TRBV11-2 and TRBJ2-3; 10 nucleotides align to TRBD2. Germline-derived CDR1 and CDR2 are SGHAT and FQNNGV. J was trimmed by 0 bases and V by 5 bases; bases with no gene match: 5. This CDR3 is built from 16 residues. The CDR3 bases are TGTGCCAGCAGCCTAGCTAGCGGGGGAAGCACAGATACGCAGTATTTT. Protein sequence: CASSLASGGSTDTQYF.

The V gene is TRBV29-1, the J gene TRBJ2-7; D is possibly TRBD1 (6 bases). CDR1 and CDR2 (germline): SQVTM, ANQGSEA. This CDR3 spans 14 amino acids. V shed 5 bases and J shed 7 bases, with 21 bases lying between them. The CDR3 protein is CSVLLPTGRNEQYF. The CDR3, as DNA: TGCAGCGTTCTCCTCCCTACAGGGCGTAATGAGCAGTACTTC.

The CDR3 loop reads CASSTPDRGKIGTGELFF. In DNA, the CDR3 is TGTGCCAGCAGCACACCGGACAGGGGGAAAATAGGCACCGGGGAGCTGTTTTTT. The chain uses TRBV4-2 and TRBJ2-2; 10 bases match TRBD1. Germline V lookup: CDR1 LGHNA, CDR2 YNFKEQ. This CDR3 region has 18 residues. Trimming removed 5 bases from V and 4 bases from J; junction bases left unmatched: 13.

V and J are TRBV13 and TRBJ2-7, with TRBD1 matching 7 bases. CDR1 and CDR2 from the germline V gene are PRHDT and FYEKMQ (reference sequence). The CDR3 loop spans 16 amino acids. J was trimmed by 0 bases and V by 5 bases; bases with no gene match: 10. This CDR3 is CASSPYSRGSSYEQYF. The CDR3 DNA follows: TGTGCCAGCAGCCCCTATAGCAGGGGGAGCTCCTACGAGCAGTACTTC.

This rearrangement joins TRBV18 to TRBJ1-5; 10 nucleotides align to TRBD1. The CDR3 has 17 amino acids. Germline V lookup: CDR1 KGHSH, CDR2 LQKENI. The V and J ends lost 2 bases and 1 base, in that order; junction bases with no gene match: 5. This chain's CDR3 is CASSPGDRGTSNQPQHF. CDR3 nucleotides: TGTGCCAGCTCACCAGGGGACAGGGGCACCAGCAATCAGCCCCAGCATTTT.

V usage is TRBV5-6 and J usage is TRBJ2-2; D is uncertain. This CDR3 contains 17 residues. Germline V gene lookup returns CDR1 SGHDT and CDR2 YYEEEE. V was pared by 4 bases and J by 1 base, with 17 bases between. CDR3 in amino acids: CASSRPPHAGNTGELFF. Here the CDR3 DNA reads TGTGCCAGCAGCCGGCCCCCCCATGCAGGGAACACCGGGGAGCTGTTTTTT.

The chain recombines TRBV19 with TRBJ1-6; no firm D call. The germline gives CDR1 LNHDA, CDR2 SQIVND (reference sequence). V was cut by 10 bases and J by 8 bases, with 15 bases left in between. There are 13 residues in the CDR3. The CDR3 sequence is CATHAGRHSPLHF. CDR3 nucleotides: TGTGCCACCCACGCGGGCAGGCATTCACCCCTCCACTTT. Full variable domain (missing parts from reference TRBV19 and TRBJ1-6): DGGITQSPKYLFRKEGQNVTLSCEQNLNHDAMYWYRQDPGQGLRLIYYSQIVNDFQKGDIAEGYSVSREKKESFPLTVTSAQKNPTAFYLCATHAGRHSPLHFGNGTRLTVT.

The chain carries TRBV7-9 and TRBJ2-7; no definite D call. The V gene lost 5 bases and the J gene lost 6 bases, with 14 bases spanning the gap. The V gene's germline CDR1 is SEHNR and CDR2 FQNEAQ (reference sequence). The CDR3 covers 13 residues. CDR3 in amino acids: CASSPLSKIEQYF. The CDR3 region has the DNA TGTGCCAGCAGCCCGCTCAGTAAAATCGAGCAGTACTTC.

V is TRBV15 and J is TRBJ2-7, with D perhaps TRBD1 (6 bases). V was pared by 5 bases and J by 0 bases, with 11 bases between. The germline gives CDR1 LNHNV, CDR2 YYDKDF (reference sequence). The CDR3 contains 14 residues. The CDR3 reads CATSFRDTSYEQYF. CDR3 in DNA: TGTGCCACCAGCTTCCGGGACACCTCCTACGAGCAGTACTTC.

This rearrangement joins TRBV29-1 to TRBJ2-5, with unresolved D. The J call may be mistaken, given a closer DNA end match to TRBJ2-7. The CDR3 is made up of 13 amino acids. Germline V gives CDR1 SQVTM, CDR2 ANQGSEA. CDR3 DNA sequence: TGCAGCGTTGGAACCTCCGGCTTCTACGAGCAGTACTTC. This codes for CSVGTSGFYEQYF.

The chain carries TRBV5-1 and TRBJ2-5, with D perhaps matching TRBD2 (6 bases). The CDR3 is made up of 15 amino acids. Germline loops: CDR1 SGHRS, CDR2 YFSETQ. Trimming stripped 4 bases from V and 4 bases from J, with 17 bases between. CDR3 DNA: TGCGCCAGCAGCCAAACTAATAACGGGGGAGAGACCCAGTACTTC. This codes for CASSQTNNGGETQYF. The full variable domain, rest sourced from reference TRBV5-1 and TRBJ2-5, is KAGVTQTPRYLIKTRGQQVTLSCSPISGHRSVSWYQQTPGQGLQFLFEYFSETQRNKGNFPGRFSGRQFSNSRSEMNVSTLELGDSALYLCASSQTNNGGETQYFGPGTRLLVL.

The chain carries TRBV5-4 and TRBJ1-2, with D hard to call. Deletions cut 1 base from V and 1 base from J, with 5 bases between. The germline gives CDR1 SGHNT, CDR2 YYREEE (reference sequence). CDR3 size: 13 residues. CDR3 nucleotide sequence: TGTGCCAGCAGCTTGTGGGGTAACTATGGCTACACCTTC. This gives the protein CASSLWGNYGYTF.

The rearrangement uses TRBV11-2 and TRBJ2-6; D is ambiguous. Germline V CDR1 and CDR2: SGHAT, FQNNGV. CDR3 length: 17 amino acids. Between the trimmed V and J ends, which lost 3 bases and 0 bases, there was a span of 12 bases. DNA of the CDR3: TGTGCCAGCAGCTTCCCCGTACCCCGCTCTGGGGCCAACGTCCTGACTTTC. Translation gives CASSFPVPRSGANVLTF.

The chain combines TRBV7-6 with TRBJ1-5, with 7 nucleotides matching TRBD1. The CDR3 contains 15 residues. V shed 2 bases and J 6 bases; nucleotides not matched to a gene: 7. Germline-derived CDR1 and CDR2 are SGHVS and FNYEAQ. The CDR3 DNA follows: TGTGCCAGCAGCTTAAACAGGGGAATTGGTCAGCCCCAGCATTTT. Its protein product is CASSLNRGIGQPQHF.

The gene calls are TRBV5-1 and TRBJ1-2, with D hard to call. This CDR3 spans 13 amino acids. Germline V gene sequence: CDR1 SGHRS, CDR2 YFSETQ. The ends were cut back, 2 bases at V and 7 bases at J, with 12 bases in the middle. The DNA for the CDR3 is TGCGCCAGCAGCTTTGAGCGAGCCGGTGGCTACACCTTC. Protein sequence: CASSFERAGGYTF.

The genes are TRBV6-1 and TRBJ1-1; D remains unclear. CDR3 length: 13 amino acids. The germline V gene has CDR1 MNHNS and CDR2 SASEGT. V gave up 4 bases and J gave up 0 bases, with 6 bases separating them. The CDR3 spells CASSVRVNTEAFF. CDR3 nucleotides: TGTGCCAGCAGTGTAAGGGTGAACACTGAAGCTTTCTTT.

The V gene is TRBV5-1, the J gene TRBJ1-1; maybe TRBD1 (5 bases). Germline CDR1 and CDR2: SGHRS and YFSETQ. V dropped 3 bases and J dropped 0 bases, with 15 bases sitting between them. The CDR3 has 16 amino acids. The CDR3 loop reads CASSSQGLRLNTEAFF. The CDR3 DNA reads as TGCGCCAGCAGCTCCCAGGGCCTGAGACTGAACACTGAAGCTTTCTTT.

The chain carries TRBV5-1 and TRBJ1-1; D not resolved. V lost 4 bases to trimming and J lost 4 bases, with 11 bases between them. CDR1 is SGHRS, CDR2 YFSETQ, per germline. CDR3 length: 13 residues. The CDR3 region is CASSPPGGTEAFF. The CDR3 bases are TGCGCCAGCAGCCCGCCGGGAGGCACTGAAGCTTTCTTT. Together with reference TRBV5-1 and TRBJ1-1, the CDR3 gives the full variable domain: KAGVTQTPRYLIKTRGQQVTLSCSPISGHRSVSWYQQTPGQGLQFLFEYFSETQRNKGNFPGRFSGRQFSNSRSEMNVSTLELGDSALYLCASSPPGGTEAFFGQGTRLTVV.

Written as DNA, the CDR3 is TGTGCCAGCAGTGAAAGACAGGATAATGGCTACACCTTC. This sequence encodes CASSERQDNGYTF. The chain employs TRBV6-1 and TRBJ1-2, with D possibly matching TRBD1 (6 bases). V was trimmed by 2 bases and J by 6 bases, leaving 10 bases between them. This CDR3 comprises 13 residues. Germline loops: CDR1 MNHNS, CDR2 SASEGT.

The chain links TRBV6-1 to TRBJ2-1, with a possible D match to TRBD1 (6 bases). The ends were cut back, 4 bases at V and 9 bases at J, with 19 bases in the middle. This CDR3 is 15 amino acids long. Looked up from germline, CDR1 is MNHNS and CDR2 is SASEGT. DNA of the CDR3: TGTGCCAGCAGTGGCAGGGGTTTCGGATCTAGTGAGCAGTTCTTC. This sequence encodes CASSGRGFGSSEQFF.

This clone has more than one count but fewer than ten. The J gene is TRBJ2-4, the V gene TRBV2; maybe TRBD2 (5 bases). CDR3 length: 16 residues. Germline values: CDR1 SNHLY, CDR2 FYNNEI. Trimming stripped 6 bases from V and 6 bases from J, with 21 bases between. The CDR3 DNA sequence: TGTGCCAGCAGGAAGAAACTAGAATTGGCTGGAAACATTCAGTACTTC. Amino acid sequence: CASRKKLELAGNIQYF. Based on the CDR3 plus reference TRBV2 and TRBJ2-4, the full variable domain is EPEVTQTPSHQVTQMGQEVILRCVPISNHLYFYWYRQILGQKVEFLVSFYNNEISEKSEIFDDQFSVERPDGSNFTLKIRSTKLEDSAMYFCASRKKLELAGNIQYFGAGTRLSVL.

A few counts support this clone. The J gene is TRBJ1-1, the V gene TRBV6-5; D is unresolved. The V and J ends lost 6 bases and 1 base respectively, with 15 bases between them. Germline V CDR1 and CDR2: MNHEY, SVGAGI. This CDR3 has 15 amino acids. The CDR3 sequence is CASSLLMTKNTEAFF. DNA for the CDR3: TGTGCCAGCAGCCTACTTATGACAAAGAACACTGAAGCTTTCTTT.

J is TRBJ1-2 and V is TRBV5-6; maybe TRBD1 (5 bases). Germline CDR1 and CDR2: SGHDT and YYEEEE. CDR3 length: 16 residues. Trimming took 1 base from V and 3 from J, leaving 16 bases between them. The CDR3 spells CASSLRRRDSYYGYTF. CDR3 in DNA: TGTGCCAGCAGCTTGCGTCGCAGGGATAGCTACTATGGCTACACCTTC.